The sequence of this T cell receptor (beta chain) was determined in a study of cytomegalovirus exposure and HLA in healthy donors. As to this clone: Its target is not known.

Study results and caveats: A later analysis showed HLA-associated TCR beta chains outstripping equally common others in clonal expansion.

Researchers ran the PCR with 60 Vbeta and 13 Jbeta primers. Sequenced by immunoSEQ multiplex PCR; TCRdb stores in-frame clones only, minus some. The sample shows approximately 170,000 clones, 85% of them seen only once. Per the germline V gene, CDR1 is SNHLY and CDR2 is FYNNEI. V lost 2 bases, J lost 7 bases, and 14 bases lay in between. The CDR3 contains 14 residues. The source material was PBMCs. The TCR comes from a boy aged 2 to 9 in good health and CMV-seronegative. This chain joins TRBV2 and TRBJ1-1; D gene uncertain. The CDR3 nucleotides are TGTGCCAGCAGTGAAAACGCGGTAGTAAATGAAGCTTTCTTT. Its protein product is CASSENAVVNEAFF.